The clone carrying this T cell receptor beta chain was found many times. Its specificity is unknown. The data were taken from a study of T cell repertoires in cytomegalovirus infection. Study-wide context: The public TCR beta signatures pointed to both CMV infection and matching HLA type. Study-level findings and limits: CMV-specific TCR beta clonotypes restricted by HLA-C were the ones dominating the ex vivo response. Cumulated frequencies of public TCR beta families served to identify carriers of CMV plus the relevant HLA.

TCRdb called the reads again in MiXCR, with one record for every CDR3 protein. Here the sample spans 490,000 or so distinct CDR3 sequences, 11% being singletons. This CDR3 has 12 amino acids. V was pared by 0 bases and J by 6 bases, with 5 bases between. Germline CDR1 and CDR2: SGHTA and FQGNSA. The chain employs TRBV7-2 and TRBJ1-2; D unresolved. This receptor was taken from a human donor in good health (CMV status not recorded). Some clones in this sample may be carry-over from other donors' samples. Sequencing input: PBMCs. This chain's CDR3 is CASSLAGDGYTF. Written as DNA, the CDR3 is TGTGCCAGCAGCTTAGCTGGGGATGGCTACACCTTC.